The present entry profiles one T cell receptor (beta chain) with its context. The source of the sample is a study of shared clonotypes between healthy human individuals. The protocol was immunoSEQ multiplex PCR, while the TCRdb copy is restricted to in-frame clones and leaves out a portion. This sample carries over 2 million clones, roughly 95% of them seen once, and the ten largest clones take around 0.13%. The CDR3 covers 16 residues. Germline trimming cut 6 bases from V and 8 bases from J; bases unmatched to any gene: 13. Germline CDR1 is SGHDT and CDR2 is YYEEEE. The chain links TRBV5-6 to TRBJ2-1, with 11 bases aligning to TRBD2. The TCR was taken from a man younger than 35 in good health. The specimen was naive CD4+ T cells sorted from blood. Subset defined: CD45RA+ positively selected. This CDR3 is CASIPRGTSGIDEQFF. CDR3 bases: TGTGCCAGCATCCCACGAGGGACTAGCGGTATCGATGAGCAGTTCTTC.